Below, 13 T cell receptor beta chains from the same sample are listed, as sequenced in a study of blood T cell repertoires in COVID-19. Assay: immunoSEQ multiplex PCR; the TCRdb copy retains only in-frame clones and omits some. The data contain roughly 43,000 clones, about 88% of them singletons. The sequencing input was peripheral blood. The source is a woman aged 65 to 85 in a cohort sampled during active COVID-19.

V gene TRBV7-9 combines with J gene TRBJ1-2, with no clear D. Germline V gives CDR1 SEHNR, CDR2 FQNEAQ (reference sequence). The CDR3 has 14 amino acids. Deletions cut 1 base from V and 6 bases from J, with 12 bases between. The CDR3 is CASSLVPAGHGYTF. CDR3 DNA sequence: TGTGCCAGCAGCTTAGTGCCGGCGGGCCATGGCTACACCTTC.

V gene TRBV5-1 combines with J gene TRBJ2-1; 8 bases agree with TRBD2. This CDR3 is 16 amino acids long. CDR1 SGHRS and CDR2 YFSETQ come from the germline V gene. Trimming cost V 0 bases and J 8 bases; bases outside gene matches: 10. The CDR3 protein is CASSLAPTGGRDEQFF. The DNA of the CDR3 is TGCGCCAGCAGCTTGGCCCCTACGGGAGGGAGGGATGAGCAGTTCTTC. The complete variable domain, with remaining parts taken from reference TRBV5-1 and TRBJ2-1, reads KAGVTQTPRYLIKTRGQQVTLSCSPISGHRSVSWYQQTPGQGLQFLFEYFSETQRNKGNFPGRFSGRQFSNSRSEMNVSTLELGDSALYLCASSLAPTGGRDEQFFGPGTRLTVL.

A word on this clone: Compared with germline, one end of the junction differs, possibly owing to a read error. The chain recombines TRBV6-5 with TRBJ2-7, with 8 positions matching TRBD1. The CDR3 is 13 residues long. Looked up from germline, CDR1 is MNHEY and CDR2 is SVGAGI. The DNA of the CDR3 is TGTGCCAGCAGCGGACCAACCGGGGACAGGCTGGGCTTC. Its translation is CASSGPTGDRLGF.

The chain uses TRBV6-5 and TRBJ1-2; possible D gene TRBD1, 6 bases. CDR3 length equals 14 residues. The V end lost 6 bases, the J end lost 3 bases, and 14 bases lay between the germline ends. The germline V gene has CDR1 MNHEY and CDR2 SVGAGI. The CDR3 loop reads CASRDKTGYYGYTF. In nucleotides, the CDR3 is TGTGCCAGCAGGGACAAAACAGGGTACTATGGCTACACCTTC.

The chain uses TRBV6-5 and TRBJ2-5; tentatively, D is TRBD2 (5 bases). The V gene lost 7 bases and the J gene lost 7 bases, with 16 bases spanning the gap. Germline V gives CDR1 MNHEY, CDR2 SVGAGI. CDR3 length equals 13 residues. This chain's CDR3 is CASTRVLSRTQYF. In nucleotides, the CDR3 is TGTGCCAGCACGAGGGTACTATCCAGGACCCAGTACTTC.

This chain joins TRBV10-1 and TRBJ2-3, with a weak D call TRBD1 (6 bases). V was trimmed by 3 bases and J by 0 bases, leaving 7 bases between them. The germline CDR1 and CDR2 sequences are WNHNN and SYGVQD (reference sequence). The length of the CDR3 is 14 residues. This CDR3 reads CASSEGGSTDTQYF. The CDR3 DNA sequence: TGCGCCAGCAGTGAAGGGGGTAGCACAGATACGCAGTATTTT.

This clone has more than one count but fewer than ten. The chain carries TRBV9 and TRBJ2-3; TRBD1 matches at 11 bases. Germline-derived CDR1 and CDR2 are SGDLS and YYNGEE. This CDR3 is built from 15 residues. V shed 2 bases and J 1 base; nucleotides not matched to a gene: 0. In DNA form, the CDR3 reads TGTGCCAGCAGCGTGGGACAGGGGGGCACAGATACGCAGTATTTT. Its protein is CASSVGQGGTDTQYF.

The V call is TRBV7-9, the J call TRBJ2-7; 10 bases match TRBD1. Germline V lookup: CDR1 SEHNR, CDR2 FQNEAQ (reference sequence). CDR3 length equals 17 residues. Losses at the gene ends were 6 bases for V and 0 bases for J; bases not matched to a gene: 11. The CDR3 bases are TGTGCCAGCAGTCCCACCTACGGGACAGGGGACTCCTACGAGCAGTACTTC. This sequence encodes CASSPTYGTGDSYEQYF.

This clone has a single count. This chain connects TRBV27 to TRBJ2-7; 9 bases map to TRBD2. Germline CDR1 is MNHEY and CDR2 is SMNVEV (reference sequence). J gave up 3 bases and V 3 bases, and 9 bases lay outside the gene matches. This CDR3 spans 16 amino acids. The CDR3 region has the DNA TGTGCCAGCAGTTTTTCTTCCCTAGCGGGGAGCTACGAGCAGTACTTC. Translated: CASSFSSLAGSYEQYF.

CDR3 coding DNA: TGTGCCATCAGTGATACAGGGAAGGGAATCTATGGCTACACCTTC. Translation: CAISDTGKGIYGYTF. The J gene is TRBJ1-2, the V gene TRBV10-3, with D possibly being TRBD1 (6 bases). Germline CDR1 and CDR2: ENHRY and SYGVKD. The CDR3 is made up of 15 amino acids. With 3 bases removed from V and 4 bases from J, the gap between germline ends came to 15 bases.

The chain combines TRBV27 with TRBJ1-5; 11 bases match TRBD1. V shed 5 bases and J 4 bases; nucleotides not matched to a gene: 7. There are 16 residues in the CDR3. The germline CDR1 and CDR2 sequences are MNHEY and SMNVEV (reference sequence). The CDR3 DNA sequence: TGTGCCAGCAGTCTACGGGGGACAGGGGGTAATCAGCCCCAGCATTTT. Translated: CASSLRGTGGNQPQHF.

V is TRBV21-1 and J is TRBJ1-1; no check of the table's D call, TRBD1, against the DNA was made. TRBV21-1 is a documented pseudogene. The CDR3 contains 20 residues. CDR3 amino acids: CASSKARLQGFATPVTEAFF. The CDR3 nucleotides read TGTGCCAGCAGCAAAGCCAGGCTACAGGGCTTCGCAACCCCAGTTACTGAAGCTTTCTTT.

The V call is TRBV6-5, the J call TRBJ1-3; possible D gene TRBD1, 5 bases. Germline V gives CDR1 MNHEY, CDR2 SVGAGI. V lost 7 bases and J 0 bases, leaving 10 bases between the germline ends. The CDR3 has 14 residues. The CDR3 region has the DNA TGTGCCAGCATGACGGGGGACTCTGGAAACACCATATATTTT. Protein sequence: CASMTGDSGNTIYF.